This is a list of T cell receptor beta chains from one sample in a study of blood T cell repertoires in COVID-19. Some clones are missing from TCRdb's copy, which holds only in-frame ones; the method was immunoSEQ multiplex PCR. The sample holds a few hundred thousand clones, 80% to 90% seen once. Material: PBMCs or T cells enriched from blood (not recorded which). All receptors come from a man younger than 45 who had recovered from COVID-19. Each CDR3 is given with its conserved first and last residue. The D gene is left open where the match is weak. Clone size appears in some rows only: once, few, many, or a class for an expanded clone.

J gene: TRBJ1-4; clone size: -; D gene: TRBD1; V gene: TRBV3-1/TRBV3-2; CDR3 DNA: TGTGCCAGCAGCCGTACCGGGACAGGGACGGCTAATGAAAAACTGTTTTTT; CDR3 protein: CASSRTGTGTANEKLFF
J gene: TRBJ1-1; clone size: once; D gene: -; V gene: TRBV27; CDR3 DNA: TGTGCCAGCAGTTTTAATGAGGGAACTGAAGCTTTCTTT; CDR3 protein: CASSFNEGTEAFF
J gene: TRBJ2-1; clone size: -; D gene: -; V gene: TRBV6-5; CDR3 DNA: TGTGCCAGCAGTTACGACCGACTAGAAGGGAATGAGCAGTTCTTC; CDR3 protein: CASSYDRLEGNEQFF
J gene: TRBJ1-2; clone size: -; D gene: -; V gene: TRBV12-3/TRBV12-4; CDR3 DNA: TGTGCCAGCAGTACTCGGGGGGCCTGGGGCTACACCTTC; CDR3 protein: CASSTRGAWGYTF
J gene: TRBJ2-2; clone size: -; D gene: -; V gene: TRBV29-1; CDR3 DNA: TGCAGCGTGAAGAAAGACTTCAACACCGGGGAGCTGTTTTTT; CDR3 protein: CSVKKDFNTGELFF
J gene: TRBJ2-6; clone size: once; D gene: TRBD2; V gene: TRBV3-1/TRBV3-2; CDR3 DNA: TGTGCCAGCAGCGGACTAGCGGGAGGGCCGAGATCTGGGGCCAACGTCCTGACTTTC; CDR3 protein: CASSGLAGGPRSGANVLTF
J gene: TRBJ2-5; clone size: -; D gene: TRBD1; V gene: TRBV11-2; CDR3 DNA: TGTGCCAGCAGCCCAACGACAGGGACAGAGACCCAGTACTTC; CDR3 protein: CASSPTTGTETQYF
J gene: TRBJ1-2; clone size: -; D gene: TRBD1; V gene: TRBV5-6; CDR3 DNA: TGTGCCAGCAGCCCGGGACAGAACTATGGCTACACCTTC; CDR3 protein: CASSPGQNYGYTF
J gene: TRBJ2-5; clone size: once; D gene: -; V gene: TRBV21-1; CDR3 DNA: TGTGCCAGCAGGCCCCGGGGGAGTGGGAGCCCACCCCGTGACCAGTACTTC; CDR3 protein: CASRPRGSGSPPRDQYF
J gene: TRBJ1-5; clone size: -; D gene: TRBD1; V gene: TRBV30; CDR3 DNA: TGTGCCTGGAGTGTAGGACAGGGTGACCAGCCCCAGCATTTT; CDR3 protein: CAWSVGQGDQPQHF
J gene: TRBJ1-2; clone size: once; D gene: -; V gene: TRBV20-1; CDR3 DNA: TGCAGTGCTAGTGTCGAGGTTTCCGGCTACACCTTC; CDR3 protein: CSASVEVSGYTF
J gene: TRBJ2-7; clone size: -; D gene: TRBD1; V gene: TRBV7-9; CDR3 DNA: TGTGCCAGCAGCTCACACCGGGACAGGACCACCTACGAGCAGTACTTC; CDR3 protein: CASSSHRDRTTYEQYF
J gene: TRBJ2-3; clone size: -; D gene: TRBD2; V gene: TRBV19; CDR3 DNA: TGTGCCAGTAGTATAGTTCGCTTGGGTAGCGGGAGCCCATGGACTAGCACAGATACGCAGTATTTT; CDR3 protein: CASSIVRLGSGSPWTSTDTQYF
J gene: TRBJ2-3; clone size: -; D gene: -; V gene: TRBV15; CDR3 DNA: TGTGCCACCAGCAGAGATCGTGTATTGGGGACTTCCACAGATACGCAGTATTTT; CDR3 protein: CATSRDRVLGTSTDTQYF
J gene: TRBJ1-1; clone size: once; D gene: -; V gene: TRBV28; CDR3 DNA: TGTGCCAGCACCCTGGGGGGGATGATCACTGAAGCTTTCTTT; CDR3 protein: CASTLGGMITEAFF
J gene: TRBJ1-5; clone size: -; D gene: TRBD1; V gene: TRBV7-9; CDR3 DNA: TGTGCCAGCAGCTTATCAGGGGGCGATAGCAATCAGCCCCAGCATTTT; CDR3 protein: CASSLSGGDSNQPQHF
J gene: TRBJ1-1; clone size: -; D gene: -; V gene: TRBV28; CDR3 DNA: TGTGCCAGCAGGCCCGGGGGGACTGAAGCTTTCTTT; CDR3 protein: CASRPGGTEAFF
J gene: TRBJ1-2; clone size: -; D gene: -; V gene: TRBV6-1; CDR3 DNA: TGTGCCAGCAGTGCAGGGTTAGGTGGCTACACCTTC; CDR3 protein: CASSAGLGGYTF
J gene: TRBJ2-2; clone size: -; D gene: TRBD2; V gene: TRBV6-5; CDR3 DNA: TGTGCCAGCAGTTACTCGTTCGGGAGGGCTGCCGGGGAGCTGTTTTTT; CDR3 protein: CASSYSFGRAAGELFF
J gene: TRBJ1-5; clone size: -; D gene: TRBD1; V gene: TRBV19; CDR3 DNA: TGTGCCAGTATCGCCCAGGGGGAAGGTTCCCAGCCCCAGCATTTT; CDR3 protein: CASIAQGEGSQPQHF
J gene: TRBJ2-7; clone size: -; D gene: TRBD2; V gene: TRBV27; CDR3 DNA: TGTGCCAGCAGTTTAGGGACTAGCGGGGGGGGCTCCTACGAGCAGTACTTC; CDR3 protein: CASSLGTSGGGSYEQYF
J gene: TRBJ2-2; clone size: -; D gene: -; V gene: TRBV6-5; CDR3 DNA: TGTGCCAGCACGGGCAGGGGCGCCGGGGAGCTGTTTTTT; CDR3 protein: CASTGRGAGELFF
J gene: TRBJ2-2; clone size: -; D gene: -; V gene: TRBV6-5; CDR3 DNA: TGTGCCAGCACCGGACGGGGGTTCGGGGAGCTGTTTTTT; CDR3 protein: CASTGRGFGELFF
J gene: TRBJ1-6; clone size: -; D gene: -; V gene: TRBV28; CDR3 DNA: TGTGCCAGCAGTTACCCCGACATGGGGGGGAATTCACCCCTCCACTTT; CDR3 protein: CASSYPDMGGNSPLHF
J gene: TRBJ2-7; clone size: -; D gene: TRBD1; V gene: TRBV18; CDR3 DNA: TGTGCCAGCTCACCACCGCTCGGGACAGGGGGCGTACGGCAGTACTTC; CDR3 protein: CASSPPLGTGGVRQYF
J gene: TRBJ2-1; clone size: -; D gene: TRBD2; V gene: TRBV7-7; CDR3 DNA: TGTGCTAGCAGCTTGTCCGCGGGAGGGCCGGATGAGCAGTTCTTC; CDR3 protein: CASSLSAGGPDEQFF
J gene: TRBJ1-3; clone size: -; D gene: TRBD1; V gene: TRBV5-1; CDR3 DNA: TGCGCCAGCAGCTTGACCGACAGGGGTGGAAACACCATATATTTT; CDR3 protein: CASSLTDRGGNTIYF
J gene: TRBJ2-6; clone size: -; D gene: -; V gene: TRBV5-1; CDR3 DNA: TGCGCCAGCAGCCTATCTGGGGCCAACGTCCTGACTTTC; CDR3 protein: CASSLSGANVLTF
J gene: TRBJ1-2; clone size: once; D gene: -; V gene: TRBV2; CDR3 DNA: TGTGCCAGCAGTCAAGGGAGGGAGGCTGGCTACACCTTC; CDR3 protein: CASSQGREAGYTF
J gene: TRBJ2-7; clone size: -; D gene: -; V gene: TRBV5-1; CDR3 DNA: TGCGCCAGCACCCGGGGAGGGGGCTCCTACGAGCAGTACTTC; CDR3 protein: CASTRGGGSYEQYF
J gene: TRBJ2-3; clone size: once; D gene: -; V gene: TRBV5-1; CDR3 DNA: TGCGCCAGCACGACTCTAGTAGCAGATACGCAGTATTTT; CDR3 protein: CASTTLVADTQYF
J gene: TRBJ2-5; clone size: -; D gene: -; V gene: TRBV3-1/TRBV3-2; CDR3 DNA: TGTGCCAGCAGCCCAATCCGGGCCACAGGGCAGACCCAGTACTTC; CDR3 protein: CASSPIRATGQTQYF
J gene: TRBJ2-5; clone size: -; D gene: TRBD2; V gene: TRBV2; CDR3 DNA: TGTGCCAGCAGTGTATTTGGGGGAGGGCCAGAGACCCAGTACTTC; CDR3 protein: CASSVFGGGPETQYF
J gene: TRBJ2-5; clone size: -; D gene: TRBD1; V gene: TRBV10-1; CDR3 DNA: TGCGCCAGCAGTGAGTTTAGGGGGACAGGGCCAGGAGAGACCCAGTACTTC; CDR3 protein: CASSEFRGTGPGETQYF